Listed below are T cell receptor beta chains from one sample, sequenced in a study of blood T cell repertoires in COVID-19. Generated by immunoSEQ multiplex PCR, the TCRdb table keeps only in-frame clones and is missing some. Seen here are over 70,000 clones, 75% to 85% observed once, and the top ten hold under 25%. Material for sequencing was peripheral blood. The source is a woman of 80 years or more with acute or convalescent COVID-19. Each CDR3 is given with its conserved first and last residue. D genes are given only for firm matches. Not all rows give a size; the values are once, few, many and, for expanded clones, a class.

J | size | length | V | D | DNA | CDR3
TRBJ2-7 | NA | 15 | TRBV18 | NA | TGTGCCAGCTCACCATCAGGGCCAGGGTCCTACGAGCAGTACTTC | CASSPSGPGSYEQYF
TRBJ2-5 | NA | 16 | TRBV14 | TRBD2 | TGTGCCAGCAGCCGCACTTCCGGGAGGCCACAAGAGACCCAGTACTTC | CASSRTSGRPQETQYF
TRBJ1-4 | NA | 14 | TRBV7-6 | TRBD1 | TGTGCCAGCAGCTCTGGGACAGGGCCTGAAAAACTGTTTTTT | CASSSGTGPEKLFF
TRBJ2-5 | once | 13 | TRBV30 | NA | TGTGCCTGGGGTACAGGGTACCAAGAGACCCAGTACTTC | CAWGTGYQETQYF
TRBJ2-4 | NA | 15 | TRBV15 | NA | TGTGCCACCAGCAGAGATCGAGGCCTTCTAACCATTCAGTACTTC | CATSRDRGLLTIQYF
TRBJ1-2 | NA | 13 | TRBV14 | NA | TGTGCCAGCAGCGGGTACAGGAGTGACGGCTACACCTTC | CASSGYRSDGYTF
TRBJ2-1 | once | 15 | TRBV18 | TRBD1 | TGTGCCAGCTCACCTACAGGGGACTCCTACAATGAGCAGTTCTTC | CASSPTGDSYNEQFF
TRBJ2-3 | NA | 16 | TRBV24-1 | TRBD2 | TGTGCCACCAGTGATATTAGCGGGGAGAGGGGAGATACGCAGTATTTT | CATSDISGERGDTQYF
TRBJ1-5 | few | 16 | TRBV5-6 | NA | TGTGCCAGCAGCTCATCGACAGACCTCAGCAATCAGCCCCAGCATTTT | CASSSSTDLSNQPQHF
TRBJ2-4 | NA | 15 | TRBV7-2 | TRBD1 | TGTGCCAGCAGCATAATGGGGACAGGGGAGGACATTCAGTACTTC | CASSIMGTGEDIQYF
TRBJ1-6 | NA | 14 | TRBV18 | TRBD1 | TGTGCCAGCTCACCGGACAGGGGACAGTCACCCCTCCACTTT | CASSPDRGQSPLHF
TRBJ1-5 | NA | 17 | TRBV24-1 | NA | TGTGCCACCAGTGATTTGCGGCAAAGAGGAGGGGACCAGCCCCAGCATTTT | CATSDLRQRGGDQPQHF
TRBJ2-2 | NA | 16 | TRBV5-8 | NA | TGTGCCAGCAGCTTGGATACGGGGTTGAACACCGGGGAGCTGTTTTTT | CASSLDTGLNTGELFF
TRBJ2-7 | once | 15 | TRBV9 | NA | TGTGCCAGCAGCGTAGGGGCGGGGAGCTCCTACGAGCAGTACTTC | CASSVGAGSSYEQYF
TRBJ1-2 | NA | 15 | TRBV6-5 | TRBD1 | TGTGCCAGCATTCCACCGGGACAGGGGATCCATGGCTACACCTTC | CASIPPGQGIHGYTF
TRBJ1-5 | NA | 14 | TRBV7-9 | NA | TGTGCCAGCAGTCCGGGTCTTAGCAATCAGCCCCAGCATTTT | CASSPGLSNQPQHF
TRBJ1-2 | NA | 17 | TRBV19 | NA | TGTGCCAGTAGTACCCGGATGAGGGGCGGAGGGACCTATGGCTACACCTTC | CASSTRMRGGGTYGYTF
TRBJ2-6 | NA | 17 | TRBV18 | TRBD1 | TGTGCCAGCCGGGGGACAGGGACCAGCTCTGGGGCCAACGTCCTGACTTTC | CASRGTGTSSGANVLTF
TRBJ2-4 | few | 15 | TRBV19 | TRBD1 | TGTGCCAGTAGTATAGTAGGACAGGGGAAAAACATTCAGTACTTC | CASSIVGQGKNIQYF
TRBJ2-3 | few | 14 | TRBV28 | NA | TGTGCCAGCCGGGTAGGGACAAGCACAGATACGCAGTATTTT | CASRVGTSTDTQYF
TRBJ1-2 | NA | 13 | TRBV5-6 | NA | TGTGCCAGCAGCTCACAGGGAAACTATGGCTACACCTTC | CASSSQGNYGYTF
TRBJ2-1 | NA | 16 | TRBV18 | NA | TGTGCCAGCTCACCACCGGAGGGCATCTCCTACAATGAGCAGTTCTTC | CASSPPEGISYNEQFF
TRBJ2-1 | NA | 14 | TRBV11-3 | TRBD2 | TGTGCCAGCAGGCGATCTAGCGGGAGTGGTGAGCAGTTCTTC | CASRRSSGSGEQFF
TRBJ1-3 | NA | 16 | TRBV11-2 | TRBD1 | TGTGCCAGCAGCCCGAGGGGACAGATCTCTGGAAACACCATATATTTT | CASSPRGQISGNTIYF
TRBJ2-3 | NA | 16 | TRBV18 | NA | TGTGCCAGCTCACCACCGTCTAAACCTAGCACAGATACGCAGTATTTT | CASSPPSKPSTDTQYF
TRBJ2-5 | NA | 13 | TRBV7-8 | NA | TGTGCCAGCAGCGCGGGGAATAAAGAGACCCAGTACTTC | CASSAGNKETQYF
TRBJ1-1 | NA | 13 | TRBV7-3 | NA | TGTGCCAGCAGTTTTACAGGGCACACTGAAGCTTTCTTT | CASSFTGHTEAFF
TRBJ2-2 | NA | 15 | TRBV6-5 | TRBD1 | TGTGCCAGCATAGACAGGGGAACGAACACCGGGGAGCTGTTTTTT | CASIDRGTNTGELFF
TRBJ2-3 | NA | 14 | TRBV7-2 | TRBD2 | TGTGCCAGCAGCTTAGGCGGGGGGGTGGATACGCAGTATTTT | CASSLGGGVDTQYF
TRBJ2-5 | NA | 17 | TRBV3-1/TRBV3-2 | NA | TGTGCCAGCAGCCCCGGTGCGTCAGGGAGGTATAAGGAGACCCAGTACTTC | CASSPGASGRYKETQYF
TRBJ2-7 | NA | 14 | TRBV5-1 | TRBD1 | TGCGCCAGCAGCTTAGACAGGGTAACCTACGAGCAGTACTTC | CASSLDRVTYEQYF